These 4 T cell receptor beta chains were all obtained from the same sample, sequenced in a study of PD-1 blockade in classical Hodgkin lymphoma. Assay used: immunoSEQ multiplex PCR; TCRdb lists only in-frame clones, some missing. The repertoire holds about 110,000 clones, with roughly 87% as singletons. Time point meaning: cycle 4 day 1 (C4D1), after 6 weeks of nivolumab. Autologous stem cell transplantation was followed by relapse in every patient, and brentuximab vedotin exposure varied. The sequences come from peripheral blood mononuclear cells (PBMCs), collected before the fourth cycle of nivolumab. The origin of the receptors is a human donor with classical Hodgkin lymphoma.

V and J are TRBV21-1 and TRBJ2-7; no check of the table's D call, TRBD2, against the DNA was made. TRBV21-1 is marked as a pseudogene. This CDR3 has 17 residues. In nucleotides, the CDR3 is TGTGCCAGCAGCGTACGACTAGCCTTGAGCCCATCCTACGAGCAGTACTTC. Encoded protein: CASSVRLALSPSYEQYF.

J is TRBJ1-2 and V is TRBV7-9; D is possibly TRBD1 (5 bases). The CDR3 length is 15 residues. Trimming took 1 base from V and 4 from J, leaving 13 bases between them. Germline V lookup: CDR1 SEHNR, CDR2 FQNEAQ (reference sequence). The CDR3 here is CASSLVVRQFYGYTF. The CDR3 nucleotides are TGTGCCAGCAGCTTAGTGGTTCGACAGTTCTATGGCTACACCTTC. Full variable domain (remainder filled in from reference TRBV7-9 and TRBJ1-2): DTGVSQNPRHKITKRGQNVTFRCDPISEHNRLYWYRQTLGQGPEFLTYFQNEAQLEKSRLLSDRFSAERPKGSFSTLEIQRTEQGDSAMYLCASSLVVRQFYGYTFGSGTRLTVV.

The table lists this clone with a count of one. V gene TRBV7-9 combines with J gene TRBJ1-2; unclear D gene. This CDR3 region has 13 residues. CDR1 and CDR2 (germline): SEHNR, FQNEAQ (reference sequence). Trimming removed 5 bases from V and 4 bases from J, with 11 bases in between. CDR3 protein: CASSPPTLYGYTF. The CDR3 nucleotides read TGTGCCAGCAGCCCGCCGACACTCTATGGCTACACCTTC. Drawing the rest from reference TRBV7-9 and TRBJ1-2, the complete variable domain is DTGVSQNPRHKITKRGQNVTFRCDPISEHNRLYWYRQTLGQGPEFLTYFQNEAQLEKSRLLSDRFSAERPKGSFSTLEIQRTEQGDSAMYLCASSPPTLYGYTFGSGTRLTVV.

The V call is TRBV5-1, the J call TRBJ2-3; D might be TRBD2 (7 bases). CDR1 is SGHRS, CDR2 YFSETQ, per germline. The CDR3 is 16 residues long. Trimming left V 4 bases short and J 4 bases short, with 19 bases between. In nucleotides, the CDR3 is TGCGCCAGCAGCACTAATAGCGGAGGGGGGGCAGATACGCAGTATTTT. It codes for CASSTNSGGGADTQYF. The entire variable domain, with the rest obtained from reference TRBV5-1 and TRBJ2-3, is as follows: KAGVTQTPRYLIKTRGQQVTLSCSPISGHRSVSWYQQTPGQGLQFLFEYFSETQRNKGNFPGRFSGRQFSNSRSEMNVSTLELGDSALYLCASSTNSGGGADTQYFGPGTRLTVL.